Following are 5 T cell receptor beta chains from one sample sequenced in a study of blood T cells in healthy people across ages. Next came a second PCR, run for 7 to 11 cycles, which used a sample-barcoded 5' primer along with a J-beta primer mix. One entry per CDR3 protein, called by TCRdb with MiXCR from the 5' RACE reads. The sample has roughly 700,000 distinct CDR3 sequences, roughly 32% seen once; the top ten hold approximately 15%. Sequenced input: blood. Every receptor here comes from a woman aged 80 or over in good health.

At least ten counts were recorded for this clonotype. The rearrangement joins TRBV9 to TRBJ2-3; the match to TRBD1 covers 8 bases. Per the germline V gene, CDR1 is SGDLS and CDR2 is YYNGEE. V shed 0 bases and J 4 bases; nucleotides not matched to a gene: 10. The CDR3 sequence is 17 residues long. The CDR3 sequence is CASSVGPETGDSDTQYF. CDR3 coding DNA: TGTGCCAGCAGCGTAGGCCCCGAGACAGGGGATTCAGATACGCAGTATTTT.

Many counts were recorded for this clonotype. The chain employs TRBV7-9 and TRBJ1-2, with TRBD1 matching 8 bases. The CDR3 covers 14 residues. Germline V gene data show CDR1 as SEHNR and CDR2 as FQNEAQ (reference sequence). V gave up 4 bases and J gave up 6 bases; unmatched junction bases: 7. CDR3 nucleotides: TGTGCCAGCAGCTCATCGGGACAGGTGGATGGCTACACCTTC. As protein: CASSSSGQVDGYTF.

This clonotype was found many times. The chain combines TRBV20-1 with TRBJ2-3; no definite D call. The V gene lost 0 bases and the J gene lost 5 bases, with 6 bases spanning the gap. Germline V lookup: CDR1 DFQATT, CDR2 SNEGSKA (reference sequence). There are 12 residues in the CDR3. The CDR3 is CSARDLGDTQYF. CDR3 DNA sequence: TGCAGTGCTAGAGACTTAGGAGATACGCAGTATTTT.

This clonotype was detected many times. The chain couples TRBV5-1 to TRBJ2-7; either TRBD1 or TRBD2 may supply D (5 bases each). Trimming pared 4 bases from V and 3 bases from J, leaving 11 bases between. Germline lookup yields CDR1 SGHRS and CDR2 YFSETQ. This CDR3 contains 13 residues. The CDR3 spells CASSPGPDYEQYF. CDR3 nucleotides: TGCGCCAGCAGCCCGGGACCGGACTACGAGCAGTACTTC. The entire variable domain, with the rest obtained from reference TRBV5-1 and TRBJ2-7, is as follows: KAGVTQTPRYLIKTRGQQVTLSCSPISGHRSVSWYQQTPGQGLQFLFEYFSETQRNKGNFPGRFSGRQFSNSRSEMNVSTLELGDSALYLCASSPGPDYEQYFGPGTRLTVT.

The V gene is TRBV20-1, the J gene TRBJ2-7, with TRBD2 matching over 7 bases. This CDR3 contains 16 residues. V shed 1 base, J shed 0 bases, and the junction held 9 bases outside the gene matches. Germline V gives CDR1 DFQATT, CDR2 SNEGSKA (reference sequence). The CDR3 sequence is CSARGPTGGRSYEQYF. In nucleotides, the CDR3 is TGCAGTGCTAGAGGGCCTACGGGGGGACGCTCCTACGAGCAGTACTTC.